This T cell receptor beta chain originates from a study of prognosis after radiotherapy for stage I lung cancer listed by TCRdb under 2021. Background for the entire study: Between April 2018 and early 2019, roughly 19 patients with stage I NSCLC were enrolled in Nanjing, China. No patient received concurrent therapy alongside SBRT. Oligometastatic NSCLC after surgical resection of the primary tumor was present in about 5 patients, while newly diagnosed primary stage I lung tumors were present in roughly 15. The study profiled peripheral blood TCR beta repertoires from stage I NSCLC patients before and after stereotactic body radiotherapy and related them to distant failure. Squamous cell carcinoma histology was identified in seven patients, and adenocarcinoma histology was identified in twelve patients. Distant metastases were developed by four of the 19 patients after SBRT, at a median of roughly 7 months, whereas no significant progression was observed in the other 15 patients. SBRT was delivered in 3 to 5 fractions with a biologically effective dose of at least 100 Gy, and image-guided IMRT or VMAT was used for delivery. The cohort was made up of 10 to 15 men and more than 5 women, with a median age of approximately 74 years and an age range of roughly 50 to 84 years. For each of the approximately 19 patients, one blood sample was taken before SBRT and one after, so the study sequenced around 40 samples in total. All patients were considered medically inoperable, owing to comorbidities in approximately 13 and refusal of surgery in over five.

All patients had node-negative disease on CT and PET/CT, and none had a history of other malignancies or had previously received chemotherapy or radiotherapy. At each of two time points, about 6 milliliters of peripheral venous blood were collected into EDTA tubes. Ficoll-Paque Plus density-gradient centrifugation was used to isolate PBMCs. Right after collection, samples were placed at -80 degrees C and kept there until analysis. The TCR beta CDR3 region was amplified from genomic DNA by two rounds of multiplex PCR. The first PCR round used primers specific to each TRBV and TRBJ gene, with sequences filed in Chinese patent CN105087789A. Universal primers were used in the second round of PCR. The Roche High Pure PCR Template Preparation Kit was used to extract genomic DNA from the frozen PBMCs. Paired-end sequencing with 151 bp reads was performed on the libraries using an Illumina HiSeq 3000. The published analysis was carried out like this. CutAdapt was used to remove raw reads lacking the multiplex PCR primer sequences. PEAR was used to merge high-quality paired reads into contigs. By alignment to reference sequences, MiXCR assigned TRB V, D and J gene segments to each contig. To remove sequencing errors, CDR3 sequences were clustered according to base quality and sequence similarity. Diversity was calculated as Shannon entropy divided by the natural log of the number of productive TCR sequences. Clonality was defined as one minus Shannon entropy divided by the natural log of the number of unique clonotypes. The Youden index of ROC curves was used to select progression-free survival cut-offs for repertoire metrics, and analyses were performed in R 3.5.3. The public reads were reprocessed in TCRdb via fastp at Q25 and MiXCR, keeping in-frame beta chains. Every entry covers one CDR3 protein and lists the most common genes and DNA from its rows. TCRdb, rather than the study authors, made the V and J calls. This sample holds 20,000 to 25,000 distinct CDR3 sequences; about 37% were observed only once. The leading ten clones occupy around 50% of the sample.

General conclusions and limits of the study: No adjustment for multiple comparisons was applied to any of the reported P values. Whether the expanded TCR clones were tumor-specific was not determined. TRBV and TRBJ usage frequencies reportedly varied with metastasis status, involving two V genes at baseline and some ten V and two J genes after SBRT. After SBRT, the number of unique TCR clones decreased (median about 10,000 before versus some 6,400 after; Wilcoxon paired P=0.011). The small cohort and short follow-up limited the study, so independent validation of the findings is needed. Post-SBRT Shannon entropy and its change from baseline were lower in patients who developed distant metastases; baseline Shannon entropy was not associated with metastases.

Of note for this clonotype: Its antigen target is currently unknown. No much larger clone exists at a distance of one base, and base qualities are not known.

CDR1 and CDR2, looked up from the germline V gene, are SGHDT and YYEEEE. The CDR3 runs 12 residues from the cysteine to the phenylalanine. Of the read, only the CDR3 DNA is kept; its 36 bases are in frame from base 1. V and J are truncated by 4 bases and 7 bases respectively, leaving an intervening sequence of 8 bases. The sample in question was PBMCs, obtained before or after stereotactic body radiation therapy (not recorded which). This receptor chain uses TRBV5-6 and TRBJ2-2, with the D gene tentatively TRBD1 or TRBD2, based on 5 matching bases in each. The receptor's source is a donor older than 45 with non-small cell lung cancer. The CDR3 region has the sequence CASSVGGGELFF. The DNA sequence reads TGTGCCAGCAGCGTTGGGGGCGGGGAGCTGTTTTTT.